The present entry profiles one T cell receptor (beta chain) with its context. In the authors' methods: Reference gene primer amplification yielded estimated nucleated cell counts. Assay used: immunoSEQ multiplex PCR; TCRdb lists only in-frame clones, some missing. The D gene and trimming were derived from the DNA, and the V and J assignments and clone size from that table. This table holds approximately 210,000 clones, roughly 80% found once. The data were taken from a study of blood T cell repertoires in COVID-19. At the level of the study: Samples of COVID-19 (acute and convalescent) were obtained from the United States, Italy and Spain. The analysed material was cDNA or gDNA that came from T cells, B-cell-depleted T cells, or PBMCs.

The CDR3 covers 19 residues. J gave up 3 bases and V 5 bases, and 16 bases lay outside the gene matches. Germline-derived CDR1 and CDR2 are SGHVS and FNYEAQ. Specimen: peripheral blood. The V call is TRBV7-6, the J call TRBJ2-1, with 10 bases fitting TRBD2. The clonotype originates from a human donor in a cohort sampled during active COVID-19. CDR3 loop: CASSPWTSGGLPVYNEQFF. In nucleotides, the CDR3 is TGTGCCAGCAGCCCATGGACTAGCGGAGGGCTGCCCGTCTACAATGAGCAGTTCTTC.